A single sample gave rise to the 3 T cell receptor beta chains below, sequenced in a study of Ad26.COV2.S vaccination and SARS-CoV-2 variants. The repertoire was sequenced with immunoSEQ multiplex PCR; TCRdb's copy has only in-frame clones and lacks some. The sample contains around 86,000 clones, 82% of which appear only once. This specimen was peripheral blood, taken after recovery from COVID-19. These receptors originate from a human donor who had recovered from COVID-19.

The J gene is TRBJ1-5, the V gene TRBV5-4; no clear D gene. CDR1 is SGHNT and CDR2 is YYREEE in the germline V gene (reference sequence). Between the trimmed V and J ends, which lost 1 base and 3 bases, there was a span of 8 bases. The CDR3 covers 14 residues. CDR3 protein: CASSLIGSNQPQHF. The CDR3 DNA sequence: TGTGCCAGCAGCTTGATTGGTTCCAATCAGCCCCAGCATTTT.

The CDR3 nucleotides are TGTGCCAGTAATTCCGGGACTAGCGGGATCCGCCGGGTGGAGCAGTTCTTC. It specifies CASNSGTSGIRRVEQFF. The V call is TRBV19, the J call TRBJ2-1; TRBD2 matches at 13 bases. Germline CDR1 is LNHDA and CDR2 is SQIVND (reference sequence). The CDR3 loop spans 17 amino acids. J lost 10 bases, V lost 7 bases, and 16 bases had no gene match.

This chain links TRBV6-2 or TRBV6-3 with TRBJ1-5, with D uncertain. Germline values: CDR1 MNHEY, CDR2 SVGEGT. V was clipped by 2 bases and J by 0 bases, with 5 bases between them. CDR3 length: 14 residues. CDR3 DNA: TGTGCCAGCAGTTACAAAGTTAGCAATCAGCCCCAGCATTTT. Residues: CASSYKVSNQPQHF.